This T cell receptor beta chain came from a study of shared clonotypes between healthy human individuals. Germline V lookup: CDR1 LNHDA, CDR2 SQIVND (reference sequence). The germline V and J ends were trimmed by 3 bases and 5 bases, with 16 bases remaining between them. The CDR3 sequence is 15 residues long. In the case of this clone: Its antigen is not identified.

Study observations and caveats: Expectations were that clonotype sharing among donors would be affected by sequencing depth. The study found 4.5% to 6% of naive CD4 clonotypes shared across a few donors.

CD45RO-negative CD8 cells positively selected for CCR7 made up the naive population, which excluded terminally differentiated effector memory CD45RA+ cells. Donors comprised healthy HIV-negative adults lacking recent acute infections or vaccinations. The authors split each subset's genomic DNA evenly across several immunoSEQ plates. The data were produced by immunoSEQ multiplex PCR, yet TCRdb's version contains in-frame clones alone and is incomplete. The sample shows about 1.9 million clones, about 93% of them seen only once. The sequenced sample consisted of naive CD8+ T cells from PBMCs. This clonotype originated in a man younger than 35 in good health. Some clones in this sample may be carry-over from other donors' samples. V and J are TRBV19 and TRBJ2-5; possibly TRBD2 for D (6 bases). The DNA of the CDR3 is TGTGCCAGTAGTATTGGGACTTTGGAGGGGGAGACCCAGTACTTC. Translated: CASSIGTLEGETQYF.